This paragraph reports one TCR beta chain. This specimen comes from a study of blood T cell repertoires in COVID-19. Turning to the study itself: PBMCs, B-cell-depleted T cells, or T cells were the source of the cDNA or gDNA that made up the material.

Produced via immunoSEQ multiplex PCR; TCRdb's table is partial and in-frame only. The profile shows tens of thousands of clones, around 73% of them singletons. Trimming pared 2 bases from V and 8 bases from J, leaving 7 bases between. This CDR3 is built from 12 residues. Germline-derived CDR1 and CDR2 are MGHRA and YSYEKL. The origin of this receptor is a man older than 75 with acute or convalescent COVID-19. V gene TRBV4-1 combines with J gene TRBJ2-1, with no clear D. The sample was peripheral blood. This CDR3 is CASSQTQYEQFF. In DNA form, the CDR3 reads TGCGCCAGCAGCCAAACCCAGTATGAGCAGTTCTTC.